The TCR beta chain under discussion was sequenced for a study of shared clonotypes between healthy human individuals. Study observations and caveats: Among a handful of donors, about 5% of naive CD4 clonotypes were found in common. Larger estimated richness was generally seen in naive subsets than in memory subsets.

CD8 cells regarded as naive lacked CD45RO, were positively chosen for CCR7, and omitted terminally differentiated effector memory CD45RA+ cells. HIV-negative, healthy adults without recent acute infections or vaccinations were the donors. Deep was the level used in running the assay. Profiled with immunoSEQ multiplex PCR; TCRdb holds only in-frame clones, not every one. The profile shows about 580,000 clones, nearly 98% of them singletons. Looked up from germline, CDR1 is MNHEY and CDR2 is SVGAGI. With 2 bases removed from V and 7 bases from J, the gap between germline ends came to 14 bases. This CDR3 spans 15 amino acids. Of note for this clone: What it binds is unknown.

V is TRBV6-5 and J is TRBJ2-2, with a tentative D call TRBD2 (5 bases). The TCR sequence derives from a man in his thirties or forties in good health. The specimen sequenced was naive CD8+ T cells sorted from blood. The CDR3 coding sequence is TGTGCCAGCAGTTACCGCGAGGGCCGTTTCGGGGAGCTGTTTTTT. This gives the protein CASSYREGRFGELFF.